The present T cell receptor (beta chain) was sequenced within a study of early T cells in non-severe SARS-CoV-2 infection. Background on the study: The chains were unpaired, and the sequenced material was bulk RNA from unsorted whole blood. The study's findings and limits: VDJdb matches were skewed toward anti-spike CD8 T cell responses.

Individual cDNA molecules were tagged with unique molecular identifiers. TCRdb re-derived calls from the 5' RACE reads in MiXCR, one entry per CDR3 protein. The table includes 50,000 to 85,000 distinct CDR3 sequences, roughly 9.1% detected once. This clonotype has at least ten counts. Its target is unknown. Germline V CDR1 and CDR2: SGHRS, YFSETQ. The CDR3 totals 14 residues. V lost 1 base, J lost 3 bases, and 11 bases lay in between. The V and J genes are TRBV5-1 and TRBJ2-7, with a weak D call TRBD2 (5 bases). The TCR originated in an adult who was a healthcare worker with PCR-confirmed SARS-CoV-2 infection or an uninfected control (not recorded which). The sample comprised whole blood. The CDR3, as DNA: TGCGCCAGCAGCTTGCTCGGGGATATCTACGAGCAGTACTTC. Amino acids: CASSLLGDIYEQYF.